This section outlines one T cell receptor beta chain sequence together with its context. Assay: immunoSEQ multiplex PCR; the TCRdb copy retains only in-frame clones and omits some. Here the sample spans some 130,000 clones, approximately 91% being singletons. This CDR3 is 15 amino acids long. From germline, CDR1 is SGHKS and CDR2 YYEKEE (reference sequence). Trimming left V 0 bases short and J 6 bases short, with 12 bases between. The sample originates from a study of control samples from healthy donors and cancer patients. V and J are TRBV5-5 and TRBJ1-4, with unresolved D. The receptor was isolated from a woman aged 25 to 39 in good health. The sequenced sample consisted of blood. The CDR3 is CASSLVEGGYEKLFF. CDR3 nucleotides: TGTGCCAGCAGCTTGGTGGAGGGAGGTTATGAAAAACTGTTTTTT.